The T cell receptor (beta chain) described here comes from a study of blood T cells in healthy people across ages. CDR1 SGHTA and CDR2 FQGNSA come from the germline V gene. The CDR3 contains 17 residues. J lost 11 bases, V lost 1 base, and 17 bases had no gene match. Then a second PCR, running roughly 7 to 12 cycles, was carried out with a sample-barcoded 5' primer and a J-beta primer mix. MiXCR, run by TCRdb on the 5' RACE reads, gives a single entry per CDR3 protein. The sample consists of 1.5 million to 2 million distinct CDR3 sequences, 49% of them appearing once. The gene calls are TRBV7-2 and TRBJ2-5; 9 nucleotides agree with TRBD2. This clonotype was sampled from a woman in her forties in good health. The sequenced sample was blood. The CDR3 nucleotides read TGTGCCAGCAGCTTAGGTGGGGCCGCGGGGGGGCAGAATGAGCAGTACTTC. Residues: CASSLGGAAGGQNEQYF.